This TCR beta chain was sequenced during a study of T cell responses to AZD1222 COVID-19 vaccine. The method was immunoSEQ multiplex PCR; TCRdb's version includes in-frame clones alone and lacks a portion of them. The sample lists about 88,000 clones, approximately 90% occurring once. Study-wide points: Most donors were white British and more were female, and clonal diversity was possibly underestimated.

As concerns this clone: What it recognizes is unknown.

V lost 4 bases and J 3 bases, leaving 10 bases between the germline ends. Per germline, CDR1 SGHRS and CDR2 YFSETQ. This CDR3 contains 13 residues. The chain uses TRBV5-1 and TRBJ1-2; tentatively, D is TRBD1 (5 bases). The receptor was isolated from an adult who received the AZD1222 COVID-19 vaccine. The sample consisted of peripheral blood, taken 28 days after the second AZD1222 dose. This CDR3 reads CASSPGGDYGYTF. DNA for the CDR3: TGCGCCAGCAGCCCGGGGGGTGACTATGGCTACACCTTC.